This T cell receptor beta chain was captured by sequencing in a study of cytomegalovirus exposure and HLA in healthy donors. Broader study findings: Later on, a genetic analysis was performed. It linked a missense variant in DCLRE1C with V- and J-gene trimming of TCR beta. Productive rates of about 90% or about 30% were seen for most TCR beta V segments in an earlier analysis. It was likely that a cluster of highly shared sequence variants was a sequencing artifact.

V was pared by 8 bases and J by 5 bases, with 14 bases of the junction left unmatched. From germline, CDR1 is SNHLY and CDR2 FYNNEI. The CDR3 runs to 15 residues. In regard to this clone: What it binds is unknown.

13 Jbeta primers and 60 Vbeta primers were used for the PCR. Only in-frame clones appear in the TCRdb table, and some are missing; sequencing was by immunoSEQ multiplex PCR. The sample lists around 80,000 clones, roughly 85% occurring once. The chain carries TRBV2 and TRBJ2-7; 8 bases line up with TRBD1. The TCR comes from a female donor in good health and CMV-seronegative. Material: PBMCs. CDR3 bases: TGTGCCAGCTCCCCGTCCCCAGGGGGCGCCGACGAGCAGTACTTC. Its translation is CASSPSPGGADEQYF.